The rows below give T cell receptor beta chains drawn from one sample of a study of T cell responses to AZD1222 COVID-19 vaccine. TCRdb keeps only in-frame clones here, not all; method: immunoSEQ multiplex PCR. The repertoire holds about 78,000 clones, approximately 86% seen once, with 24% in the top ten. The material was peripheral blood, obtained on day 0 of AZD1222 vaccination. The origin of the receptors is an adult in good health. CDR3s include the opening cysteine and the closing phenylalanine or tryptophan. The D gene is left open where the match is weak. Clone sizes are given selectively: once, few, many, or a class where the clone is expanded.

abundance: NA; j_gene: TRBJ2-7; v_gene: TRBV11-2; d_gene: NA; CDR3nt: TGTGCCAGCAGCTTAGATCGTGGAGTGAGAACCTACGAGCAGTACTTC; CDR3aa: CASSLDRGVRTYEQYF
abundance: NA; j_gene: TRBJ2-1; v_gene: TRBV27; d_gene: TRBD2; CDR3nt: TGTGCCAGCAGCAAACTAGCGGGTAACTACAATGAGCAGTTCTTC; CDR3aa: CASSKLAGNYNEQFF
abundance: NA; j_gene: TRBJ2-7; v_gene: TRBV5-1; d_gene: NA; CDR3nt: TGCGCCAGCATGGGGGAATGGGGCTCCTACGAGCAGTACTTC; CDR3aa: CASMGEWGSYEQYF
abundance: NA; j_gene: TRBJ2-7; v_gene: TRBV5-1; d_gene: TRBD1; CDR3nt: TGCGCCAGCAGTAGGGGGCCCTACGAGCAGTACTTC; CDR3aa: CASSRGPYEQYF
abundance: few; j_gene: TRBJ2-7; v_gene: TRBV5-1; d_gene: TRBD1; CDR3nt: TGCGCCAGCGACAAGGGGACAGGGGAGGTCCACGAGCAGTACTTC; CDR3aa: CASDKGTGEVHEQYF
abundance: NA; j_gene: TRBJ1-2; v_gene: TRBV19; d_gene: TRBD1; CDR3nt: TGTGCCACCAGAACAGGGGATGGCTACACCTTC; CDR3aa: CATRTGDGYTF
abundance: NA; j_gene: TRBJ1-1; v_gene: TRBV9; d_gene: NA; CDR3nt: TGTGCCAGCAGCGTGAGGGCGGACAGGAACACTGAAGCTTTCTTT; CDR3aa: CASSVRADRNTEAFF
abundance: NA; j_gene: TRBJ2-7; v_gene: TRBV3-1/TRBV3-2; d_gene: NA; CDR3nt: TGTGCCAGCAGCCAAGGTCCAGCAGGGGGGTACGAGCAGTACTTC; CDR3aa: CASSQGPAGGYEQYF
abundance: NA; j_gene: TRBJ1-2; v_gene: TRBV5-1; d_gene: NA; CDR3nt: TGCGCCAGCACCATCTCTGGGGGGAGGAACTATGGCTACACCTTC; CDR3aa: CASTISGGRNYGYTF
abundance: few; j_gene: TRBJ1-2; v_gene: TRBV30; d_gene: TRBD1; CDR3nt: TGTGCCTGGAGTGACAGGGGGCGCAGTGGCTACACCTTC; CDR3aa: CAWSDRGRSGYTF
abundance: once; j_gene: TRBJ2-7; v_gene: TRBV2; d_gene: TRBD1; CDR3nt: TGTGCCAGCAATACGGGACAGGCCAGGCACGAGCAGTACTTC; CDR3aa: CASNTGQARHEQYF
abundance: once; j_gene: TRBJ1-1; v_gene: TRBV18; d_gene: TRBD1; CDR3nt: TGTGCCAGCTCACCGACGGGACAGGACTTTTTGAACACTGAAGCTTTCTTT; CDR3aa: CASSPTGQDFLNTEAFF
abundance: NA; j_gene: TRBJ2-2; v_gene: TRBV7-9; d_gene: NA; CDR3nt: TGTGCCAGCAGCTTAGATTGGGGGCCGCACACCGGGGAGCTGTTTTTT; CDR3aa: CASSLDWGPHTGELFF
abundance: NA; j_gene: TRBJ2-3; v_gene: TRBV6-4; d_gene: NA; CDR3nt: TGTGCCAGCAGCCCGAGCGGAGATACGCAGTATTTT; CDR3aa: CASSPSGDTQYF
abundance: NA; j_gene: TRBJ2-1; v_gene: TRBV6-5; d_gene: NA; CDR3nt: TGTGCCAGCTCAGACATCCTGGGCGGTGAGCAGTTCTTC; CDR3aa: CASSDILGGEQFF
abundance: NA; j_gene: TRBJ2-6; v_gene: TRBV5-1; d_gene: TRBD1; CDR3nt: TGCGCCAGCAGCTTTGGGACAGAACTAAACGTCCTGACTTTC; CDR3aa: CASSFGTELNVLTF
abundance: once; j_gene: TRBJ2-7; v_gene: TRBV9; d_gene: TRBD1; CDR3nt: TGTGCCAGCAGCGTGGGACAGGGGGCGCTTCAAGAGCAGTACTTC; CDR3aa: CASSVGQGALQEQYF
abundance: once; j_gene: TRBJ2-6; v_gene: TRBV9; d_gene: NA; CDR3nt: TGTGCCAGCAGCCCACCCCCCCCTGGGGCCAACGTCCTGACTTTC; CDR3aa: CASSPPPPGANVLTF
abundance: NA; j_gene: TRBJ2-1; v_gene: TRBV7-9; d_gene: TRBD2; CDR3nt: TGTGCCAGCAGCTTGGGACTAGCGGGGGCCTATGAGCAGTTCTTC; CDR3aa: CASSLGLAGAYEQFF
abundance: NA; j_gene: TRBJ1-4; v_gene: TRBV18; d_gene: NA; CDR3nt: TGTGCCAGCTCACCGGGACGCGTCCAACTGTTTTTT; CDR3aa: CASSPGRVQLFF
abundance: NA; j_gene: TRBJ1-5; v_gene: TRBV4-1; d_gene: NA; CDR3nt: TGCGCCAGCAGCCATGTAGGGAACAGCCAAAAAAGGGGCAATCAGCCCCAGCATTTT; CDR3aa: CASSHVGNSQKRGNQPQHF
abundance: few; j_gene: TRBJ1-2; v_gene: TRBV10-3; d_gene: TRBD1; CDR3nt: TGTGCCATCAGTGAACCAGGGGGCTTGAGGGGCTACACCTTC; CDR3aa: CAISEPGGLRGYTF
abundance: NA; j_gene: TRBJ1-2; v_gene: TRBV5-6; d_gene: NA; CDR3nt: TGTGCCAGCAGCTTGGTTGGGGACGACTATGGCTACACCTTC; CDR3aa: CASSLVGDDYGYTF
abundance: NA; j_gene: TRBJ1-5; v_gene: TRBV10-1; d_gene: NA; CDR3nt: TGCGCCATCCCGGGTCAGCCCCAGCATTTT; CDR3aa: CAIPGQPQHF
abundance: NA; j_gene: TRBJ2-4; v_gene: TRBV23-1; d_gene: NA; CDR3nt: TGCGCCAGCAGTCAATCGCGGTGTGGGTGTCCCGCCAAAAACATTCAGTACTTC; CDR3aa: CASSQSRCGCPAKNIQYF
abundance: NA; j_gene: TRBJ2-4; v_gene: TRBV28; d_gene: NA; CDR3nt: TGTGCCAGCAGTTCCACAGGACAACTAGCCAAAAACATTCAGTACTTC; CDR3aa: CASSSTGQLAKNIQYF
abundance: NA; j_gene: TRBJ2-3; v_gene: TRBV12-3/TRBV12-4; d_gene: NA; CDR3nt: TGTGCCAGCAGTTTTGGAGATACGCAGTATTTT; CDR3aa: CASSFGDTQYF
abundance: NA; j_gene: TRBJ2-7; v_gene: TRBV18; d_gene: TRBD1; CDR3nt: TGTGCCAGCTCACCATGGGAGATGGGACAGGGGGCTTCCTACGAGCAGTACTTC; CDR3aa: CASSPWEMGQGASYEQYF
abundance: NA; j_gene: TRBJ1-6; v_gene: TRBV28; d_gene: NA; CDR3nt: TGTGCCAGCAGTTTGGGAGGATGGGCAGCCTATAATTCACCCCTCCACTTT; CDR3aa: CASSLGGWAAYNSPLHF
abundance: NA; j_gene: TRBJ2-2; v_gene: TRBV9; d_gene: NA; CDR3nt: TGTGCCAGCAGCCTTTTGGGGACTTACACCGGGGAGCTGTTTTTT; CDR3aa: CASSLLGTYTGELFF
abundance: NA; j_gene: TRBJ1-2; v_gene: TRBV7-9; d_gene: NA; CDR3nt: TGTGCCAGCAGCTTGGTTCCATTCTATGGCTACACCTTC; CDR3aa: CASSLVPFYGYTF
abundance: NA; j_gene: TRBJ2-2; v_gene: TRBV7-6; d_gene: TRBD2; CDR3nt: TGTGCCAGCAGCTTTGGGCTAGCGGCACTTACCGGGGAGCTGTTTTTT; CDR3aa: CASSFGLAALTGELFF
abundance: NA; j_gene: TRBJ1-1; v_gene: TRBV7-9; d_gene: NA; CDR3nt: TGTGCCAGCAGCTTAGAAAGCCTGGGCACTGAAGCTTTCTTT; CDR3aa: CASSLESLGTEAFF
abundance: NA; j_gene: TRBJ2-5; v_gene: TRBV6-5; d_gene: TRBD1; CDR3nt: TGTGCCAGCACCGGACAGGTCTCCCAGTACTTC; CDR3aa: CASTGQVSQYF
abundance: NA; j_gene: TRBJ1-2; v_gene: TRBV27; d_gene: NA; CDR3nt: TGTGCCAGCAGTTCATACAGGACTTATGGCTACACCTTC; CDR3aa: CASSSYRTYGYTF
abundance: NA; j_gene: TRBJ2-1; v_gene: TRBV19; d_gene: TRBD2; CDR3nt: TGTGCCAGTAAACTAGCGGGAGGAAGCTCCTACAATGAGCAGTTCTTC; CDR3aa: CASKLAGGSSYNEQFF
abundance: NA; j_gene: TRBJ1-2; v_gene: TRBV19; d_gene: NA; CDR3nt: TGTGCCAGTAGTGGAGTTAGCAGAGGCTATGGCTACACCTTC; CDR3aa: CASSGVSRGYGYTF
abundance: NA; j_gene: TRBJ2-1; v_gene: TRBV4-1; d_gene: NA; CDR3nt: TGCGCCAGCAGCCAAGCCCCTAGCGCAGTCTCCTACAATGAGCAGTTCTTC; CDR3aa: CASSQAPSAVSYNEQFF
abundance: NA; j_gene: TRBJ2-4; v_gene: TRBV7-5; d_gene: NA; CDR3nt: TGTGTCAGAAGCTTACTGACAGGGGGGTCTAGCGCAACCAAAAACATTCAGTACTTC; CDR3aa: CVRSLLTGGSSATKNIQYF
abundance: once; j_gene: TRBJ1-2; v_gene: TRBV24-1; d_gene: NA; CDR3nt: TGTGCCACCAGTGATTTCGGGACCTACACCTTC; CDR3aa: CATSDFGTYTF
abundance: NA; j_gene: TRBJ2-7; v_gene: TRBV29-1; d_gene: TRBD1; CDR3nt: TGCAGCGTTGAGGTGACAGGGGCTTCCGACGAGCAGTACTTC; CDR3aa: CSVEVTGASDEQYF
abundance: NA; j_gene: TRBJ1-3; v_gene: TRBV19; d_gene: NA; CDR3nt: TGTGCCAGTGGGGGATCTAGGGCAGCAACTGGAAACACCATATATTTT; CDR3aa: CASGGSRAATGNTIYF
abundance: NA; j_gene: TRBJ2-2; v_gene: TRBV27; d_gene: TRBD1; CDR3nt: TGTGCCAGCAGTTCTGGGACAGGGGGTATCGGGGAGCTGTTTTTT; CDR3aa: CASSSGTGGIGELFF
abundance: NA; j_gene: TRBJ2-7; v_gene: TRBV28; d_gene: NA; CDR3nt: TGTGCCAGCAGTTCACCTACACAAACCTACGAGCAGTACTTC; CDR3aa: CASSSPTQTYEQYF
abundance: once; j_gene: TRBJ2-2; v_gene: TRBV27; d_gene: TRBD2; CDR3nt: TGTGCCAGCAGAAAACTAGCGGGAGGATTCGGGAACACCGGGGAGCTGTTTTTT; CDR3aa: CASRKLAGGFGNTGELFF
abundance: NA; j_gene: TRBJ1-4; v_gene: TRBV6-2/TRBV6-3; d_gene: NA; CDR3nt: TGTGCCAGCAGTTACTCGTTATACAAGTTCGAGGAAAAACTGTTTTTT; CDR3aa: CASSYSLYKFEEKLFF
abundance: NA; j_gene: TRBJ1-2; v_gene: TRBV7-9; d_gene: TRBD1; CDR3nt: TGTGCCAGCAGCTTAATGACAGGGGGCATGAGTGACTATGGCTACACCTTC; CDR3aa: CASSLMTGGMSDYGYTF
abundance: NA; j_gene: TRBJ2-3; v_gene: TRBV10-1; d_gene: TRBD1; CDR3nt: TGCGCCAGCAGTCGGACAGGACAGGGGGCCGCAGATACGCAGTATTTT; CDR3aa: CASSRTGQGAADTQYF
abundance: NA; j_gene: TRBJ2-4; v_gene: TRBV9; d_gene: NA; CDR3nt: TGTGCCAGCAGCGTAGGGGGGGCCAAAAACATTCAGTACTTC; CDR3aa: CASSVGGAKNIQYF
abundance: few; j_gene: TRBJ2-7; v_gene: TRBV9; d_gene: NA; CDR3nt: TGTGCCAGCAGCGTAAAGGGTCTGAGCTCCTACGAGCAGTACTTC; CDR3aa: CASSVKGLSSYEQYF
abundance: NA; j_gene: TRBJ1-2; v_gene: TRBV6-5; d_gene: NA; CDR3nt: TGTGCCAGCAGCCACCAACAGGGCAGGATGGATGGCTACACCTTC; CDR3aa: CASSHQQGRMDGYTF